This T cell receptor beta chain was sequenced in a study of response to subunit inactivated influenza vaccine. One entry per CDR3 protein, called by TCRdb with MiXCR from the RT-PCR reads. The sample lists about 650,000 distinct CDR3 sequences, 14% occurring once. Study results and caveats: Each seasonal flu vaccination may recruit only limited new T cells, authors suggested.

Germline V CDR1 and CDR2: MNHEY, SVGAGI. This CDR3 is built from 17 residues. A remark on this clonotype: Its specificity is unknown. The junction shows a germline mismatch at one end, possibly a read error.

The origin of this receptor is a man aged 50-59 years who received an inactivated influenza vaccine. This sample comprised PBMCs from blood, obtained 14 to 15 days before vaccination. V is TRBV6-5 and J is TRBJ2-7, with 8 positions matching TRBD2. The CDR3 region has the DNA TGTGCTAGCAGTTACCCACCAACCGGGAGGGAAACCTACGAGCAGTACTTC. Amino acid sequence: CASSYPPTGRETYEQYF.